The next 27 T cell receptor beta chains were all read from a single sample in a study of T cell responses to AZD1222 COVID-19 vaccine. Profiling relied on immunoSEQ multiplex PCR, and the TCRdb table lists in-frame clones only, not all of them. This table holds about 99,000 clones, roughly 90% found once. The sequencing here drew on peripheral blood, taken on day 0 of AZD1222 vaccination. The receptor set was obtained from an adult in good health.

A word on this clone: Because the CDR3 is missing its conserved closing phenylalanine or tryptophan, this is likely a read error. V is TRBV3-1 (or the pseudogene TRBV3-2) and J is TRBJ1-6, with unresolved D. V shed 4 bases and J shed 4 bases, with 8 bases lying between them. The CDR3 runs to 14 residues. The V gene's germline CDR1 is LGHDT and CDR2 YNNKEL (reference sequence). Here the CDR3 reads CASSPQSYNSPLHL. The CDR3 bases are TGTGCCAGCAGCCCACAGTCGTATAATTCACCCCTCCACCTT.

The rearrangement uses TRBV14 and TRBJ1-3; maybe TRBD1 (6 bases). V dropped 2 bases and J dropped 4 bases, with 6 bases sitting between them. This CDR3 is 13 amino acids long. The germline V gene has CDR1 SGHDN and CDR2 FVKESK. The CDR3 is CASSQTGGNTIYF. In DNA, the CDR3 is TGTGCCAGCAGCCAAACAGGGGGAAACACCATATATTTT.

The gene calls are TRBV2 and TRBJ2-1, with no clear D. The germline gives CDR1 SNHLY, CDR2 FYNNEI. There are 14 residues in the CDR3. The V gene lost 3 bases and the J gene lost 0 bases, with 6 bases spanning the gap. This CDR3 is CASSDPRSYNEQFF. The CDR3 DNA reads as TGTGCCAGCAGTGATCCCCGCTCCTACAATGAGCAGTTCTTC.

The chain recombines TRBV6-2 or TRBV6-3 with TRBJ2-7, with D perhaps matching TRBD1 (5 bases). Germline V gene lookup returns CDR1 MNHEY and CDR2 SVGEGT. With 4 bases removed from V and 4 bases from J, the gap between germline ends came to 14 bases. The CDR3 runs to 14 residues. The CDR3 nucleotides are TGTGCCAGCAGTTCGGCAGGGCGTCGGTACGAGCAGTACTTC. Its protein is CASSSAGRRYEQYF.

The rearrangement joins TRBV9 to TRBJ2-3; 8 nucleotides line up with TRBD2. The CDR3 runs 16 residues. V trimming: 2 bases; J trimming: 1 base; junction bases outside the gene matches: 6. Germline lookup yields CDR1 SGDLS and CDR2 YYNGEE. CDR3 protein: CASSVGTSGGTDTQYF. Written as DNA, the CDR3 is TGTGCCAGCAGCGTTGGGACTAGTGGGGGCACAGATACGCAGTATTTT.

V gene TRBV7-9 combines with J gene TRBJ1-1; no clear D gene. This CDR3 contains 13 residues. Trimming took off 5 bases at V and 4 bases at J, with 11 bases between the two ends. Germline V gene lookup returns CDR1 SEHNR and CDR2 FQNEAQ (reference sequence). The CDR3 sequence is CASSPISLTEAFF. The CDR3 DNA follows: TGTGCCAGCAGCCCCATCTCGCTCACTGAAGCTTTCTTT. Full variable domain (rest looked up from reference TRBV7-9 and TRBJ1-1): DTGVSQNPRHKITKRGQNVTFRCDPISEHNRLYWYRQTLGQGPEFLTYFQNEAQLEKSRLLSDRFSAERPKGSFSTLEIQRTEQGDSAMYLCASSPISLTEAFFGQGTRLTVV.

V gene TRBV4-1 combines with J gene TRBJ1-1; TRBD1 matches at 7 bases. The CDR3 totals 14 residues. Germline V gene data show CDR1 as MGHRA and CDR2 as YSYEKL. V shed 4 bases, J shed 5 bases, and the junction held 7 bases outside the gene matches. CDR3 loop: CASSRRQGRTEAFF. The CDR3 DNA reads as TGCGCCAGCAGCCGGAGACAGGGAAGGACTGAAGCTTTCTTT.

The chain recombines TRBV10-2 with TRBJ1-1; possible D gene TRBD1, 5 bases. V gave up 0 bases and J gave up 5 bases, with 16 bases separating them. In germline, CDR1 is WSHSY, CDR2 SAAADI. The CDR3 runs 16 residues. The CDR3 nucleotides read TGCGCCAGCAGTGAGTCGACGGGGACTGGGAGGACTGAAGCTTTCTTT. This translates into CASSESTGTGRTEAFF.

This clone came up once. The V call is TRBV18, the J call TRBJ1-1; the D gene is possibly TRBD1 (5 bases). This CDR3 is 14 amino acids long. Trimming removed 3 bases at V and 0 bases at J, with 8 bases between. Germline assignment: CDR1 KGHSH and CDR2 LQKENI. The CDR3 DNA is TGTGCCAGCTCACCGACACAGGTGAACACTGAAGCTTTCTTT. This encodes CASSPTQVNTEAFF.

The chain combines TRBV27 with TRBJ1-2; a weak D match, TRBD1 (5 bases). CDR1 MNHEY and CDR2 SMNVEV come from the germline V gene (reference sequence). Between the trimmed V and J ends, which lost 2 bases and 7 bases, there was a span of 20 bases. The CDR3 extends over 16 amino acids. The CDR3 region is CASSLRSAGPVSGYTF. CDR3 nucleotides: TGTGCCAGCAGTTTACGGTCTGCAGGGCCGGTCAGTGGCTACACCTTC.

This clone was counted a few times. This chain links TRBV27 with TRBJ2-3; no clear D. Germline V lookup: CDR1 MNHEY, CDR2 SMNVEV (reference sequence). V was clipped by 5 bases and J by 4 bases, with 7 bases between them. The length of the CDR3 is 12 residues. This CDR3 reads CASSRWPDTQYF. The CDR3 coding sequence is TGTGCCAGCAGTCGGTGGCCAGATACGCAGTATTTT.

The chain links TRBV6-5 to TRBJ1-1; no clear D gene. Germline assignment: CDR1 MNHEY and CDR2 SVGAGI. The V end lost 6 bases, the J end lost 0 bases, and 5 bases lay between the germline ends. This CDR3 comprises 12 residues. CDR3 residues: CASRKLNTEAFF. Here the CDR3 DNA reads TGTGCCAGCAGGAAGTTGAACACTGAAGCTTTCTTT.

V is TRBV6-5 and J is TRBJ2-3; D is ambiguous. The germline CDR1 and CDR2 sequences are MNHEY and SVGAGI. The V end lost 4 bases, the J end lost 6 bases, and 8 bases lay between the germline ends. This CDR3 region has 12 residues. As DNA, the CDR3 is TGTGCCAGCAGTTCGACGTCGGATACGCAGTATTTT. It encodes CASSSTSDTQYF.

The chain joins TRBV30 to TRBJ1-1; tentative D call: TRBD1 (5 bases). Germline loops: CDR1 GTSNPN, CDR2 SVGIG (reference sequence). V lost 0 bases and J 7 bases, leaving 15 bases between the germline ends. The CDR3 is 14 amino acids. The CDR3 region has the DNA TGTGCCTGGAGTGTACGAAACAGGAGAAGTGAAGCTTTCTTT. Translation gives CAWSVRNRRSEAFF.

The chain uses TRBV6-7 and TRBJ1-5; TRBD1 aligns across 8 bases. TRBV6-7 is an open reading frame, and its role is uncertain. Trimming removed 2 bases from V and 2 bases from J; junction bases left unmatched: 11. The length of the CDR3 is 18 residues. The CDR3 reads CASSYVTGAGAGNQPQHF. CDR3 nucleotides: TGTGCCAGCAGTTACGTGACAGGGGCAGGGGCGGGCAATCAGCCCCAGCATTTT.

The chain employs TRBV7-9 and TRBJ2-2; 7 bases fit TRBD1. The CDR3 spans 16 residues. Germline CDR1 SEHNR, CDR2 FQNEAQ (reference sequence). The V segment lost 4 bases and the J segment 7 bases; nucleotides outside the gene matches: 12. The DNA of the CDR3 is TGTGCCAGCAGCTATTCCTCTACAGGGGCGGACGGGGAGCTGTTTTTT. It yields the protein CASSYSSTGADGELFF.

In this sample, this clone turned up once. The rearrangement joins TRBV24-1 to TRBJ2-7; perhaps TRBD2 as D (6 bases). Per germline, CDR1 KGHDR and CDR2 SFDVKD. The V end was cut by 9 bases, the J end by 3 bases, with 11 bases between. CDR3 length: 12 residues. The CDR3 DNA is TGTGCCACCGGGAGGCAGTTCTACGAGCAGTACTTC. Residues: CATGRQFYEQYF.

The J gene is TRBJ2-1, the V gene TRBV6-4; D is ambiguous. V lost 2 bases, J lost 2 bases, and 10 bases lay in between. The CDR3 has 15 residues. CDR1 is MRHNA, CDR2 SNTAGT, per germline. CDR3 sequence (DNA): TGTGCCAGCAGTGACAGGGCACGACCCTACAATGAGCAGTTCTTC. The encoded protein is CASSDRARPYNEQFF.

V is TRBV4-1 and J is TRBJ2-5; TRBD2 aligns across 9 bases. Trimming cost V 2 bases and J 4 bases; bases outside gene matches: 5. This CDR3 contains 15 residues. CDR1 and CDR2 from the germline V gene are MGHRA and YSYEKL. Here the CDR3 DNA reads TGCGCCAGCAGCCAACCAACTAGCGGGCGAGAGACCCAGTACTTC. Amino acids: CASSQPTSGRETQYF.

The chain couples TRBV6-5 to TRBJ1-1; D possibly corresponds to TRBD1 (5 bases). Trimming removed 8 bases from V and 7 bases from J, with 17 bases in between. This CDR3 comprises 13 residues. CDR1 MNHEY and CDR2 SVGAGI come from the germline V gene. CDR3 residues: CASGFRDRIEAFF. The CDR3 coding sequence is TGTGCCAGCGGATTTCGGGACCGCATTGAAGCTTTCTTT.

J is TRBJ2-7 and V is TRBV10-3; 7 bases fit TRBD1. V trimming: 6 bases; J trimming: 2 bases; junction bases outside the gene matches: 1. Germline loops: CDR1 ENHRY, CDR2 SYGVKD. The CDR3 covers 12 residues. The CDR3, as DNA: TGTGCCATCAGAGGACAGGCCTACGAGCAGTACTTC. This translates into CAIRGQAYEQYF.

The chain employs TRBV27 and TRBJ1-2; D is possibly TRBD1 (6 bases). Germline CDR1 is MNHEY and CDR2 is SMNVEV (reference sequence). This CDR3 is built from 12 residues. Trimming stripped 11 bases from V and 8 bases from J, with 18 bases between. CDR3 DNA: TGTGCCGTTCCTGGGGGGGGGCCGGGCTACACCTTC. Its translation is CAVPGGGPGYTF.

The V call is TRBV10-3, the J call TRBJ2-1, with D perhaps TRBD2 (6 bases). Looked up from germline, CDR1 is ENHRY and CDR2 is SYGVKD. The V end lost 0 bases, the J end lost 6 bases, and 21 bases lay between the germline ends. The CDR3 is made up of 18 amino acids. The CDR3 coding sequence is TGTGCCATCAGTGAGTCGAGGTGGGGGGAATCAAACTCCAATGAGCAGTTCTTC. Translating it yields CAISESRWGESNSNEQFF.

This clone was observed many times. The chain uses TRBV5-1 and TRBJ1-2; TRBD1 aligns across 12 bases. The CDR3 contains 17 residues. The junction had 16 bases not matched to a gene; V was cut back by 4 bases and J by 9 bases. The germline V gene has CDR1 SGHRS and CDR2 YFSETQ. Written as DNA, the CDR3 is TGCGCCAGCAGCCCCACCCGGGACAGGGGGCATCGACTAAGCTACACCTTC. This sequence encodes CASSPTRDRGHRLSYTF.

Only a few counts were recorded for this clone. The chain uses TRBV11-2 and TRBJ1-2; 8 bases map to TRBD1. The CDR3 is 12 amino acids. Unmatched junction bases numbered 4, after V lost 5 bases and J lost 8 bases. Germline loops: CDR1 SGHAT, CDR2 FQNNGV. The CDR3 sequence: CASSTDRGGYTF. Written as DNA, the CDR3 is TGTGCCAGCAGCACCGACAGGGGCGGCTACACCTTC.

This sequence joins TRBV6-5 and TRBJ1-5, with 7 bases matching TRBD1. The length of the CDR3 is 14 residues. The V gene end was trimmed by 10 bases and the J gene end by 3 bases; junction bases not matched to a gene: 9. The germline V gene encodes CDR1 MNHEY and CDR2 SVGAGI. CDR3 nucleotide sequence: TGTGCCACCAGACAGGGTCGATACAATCAGCCCCAGCATTTT. As protein: CATRQGRYNQPQHF.

CDR3 protein: CASVTSGGAEQYF. The CDR3 DNA reads TGTGCCAGTGTCACTAGCGGGGGGGCCGAGCAGTACTTC. This chain links TRBV6-5 with TRBJ2-7; 13 bases line up with TRBD2. The trim removed 9 bases at V and 6 bases at J, leaving 5 bases unmatched. The CDR3 has 13 residues. Per germline, CDR1 MNHEY and CDR2 SVGAGI.